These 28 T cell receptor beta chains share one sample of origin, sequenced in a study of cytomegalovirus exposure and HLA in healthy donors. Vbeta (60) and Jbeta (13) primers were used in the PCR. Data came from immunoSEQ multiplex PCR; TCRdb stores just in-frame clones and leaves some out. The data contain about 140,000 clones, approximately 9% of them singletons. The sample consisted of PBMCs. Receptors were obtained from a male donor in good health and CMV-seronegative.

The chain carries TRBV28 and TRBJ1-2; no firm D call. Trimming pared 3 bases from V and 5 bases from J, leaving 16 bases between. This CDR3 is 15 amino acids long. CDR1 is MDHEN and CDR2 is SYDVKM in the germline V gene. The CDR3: CASSFPLGATYGYTF. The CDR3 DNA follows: TGTGCCAGCAGTTTCCCCCTGGGCGCCACGTATGGCTACACCTTC.

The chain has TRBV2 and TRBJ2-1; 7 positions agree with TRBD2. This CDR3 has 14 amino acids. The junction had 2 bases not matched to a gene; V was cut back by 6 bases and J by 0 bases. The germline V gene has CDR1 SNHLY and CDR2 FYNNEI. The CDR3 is CASSLAASYNEQFF. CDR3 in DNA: TGTGCCAGCAGCCTAGCGGCCTCCTACAATGAGCAGTTCTTC.

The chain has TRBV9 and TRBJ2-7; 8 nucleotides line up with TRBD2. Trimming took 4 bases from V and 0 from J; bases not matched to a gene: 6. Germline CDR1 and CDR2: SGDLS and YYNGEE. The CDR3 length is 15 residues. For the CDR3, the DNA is TGTGCCAGCAGCCCCGGGGGGGACGTCTCCTACGAGCAGTACTTC. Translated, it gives CASSPGGDVSYEQYF.

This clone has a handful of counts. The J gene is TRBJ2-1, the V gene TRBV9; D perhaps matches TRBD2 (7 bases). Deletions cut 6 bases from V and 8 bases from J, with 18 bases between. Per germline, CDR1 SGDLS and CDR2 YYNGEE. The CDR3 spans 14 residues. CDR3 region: CASNSRGGGDEQFF. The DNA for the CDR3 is TGTGCCAGCAATTCGAGAGGGGGGGGAGATGAGCAGTTCTTC. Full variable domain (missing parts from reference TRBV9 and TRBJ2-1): DSGVTQTPKHLITATGQRVTLRCSPRSGDLSVYWYQQSLDQGLQFLIQYYNGEERAKGNILERFSAQQFPDLHSELNLSSLELGDSALYFCASNSRGGGDEQFFGPGTRLTVL.

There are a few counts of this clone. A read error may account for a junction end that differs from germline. The CDR3, as DNA: TGTGCTAGCACCATGAGGGGGGGCTACCAAAGGACCTACGAGCAGTACTTC. It yields the protein CASTMRGGYQRTYEQYF. The gene calls are TRBV7-7 and TRBJ2-7; D might be TRBD2 (7 bases). The CDR3 is 17 residues long. Germline CDR1 and CDR2: SSHAT and FNYEAQ (reference sequence).

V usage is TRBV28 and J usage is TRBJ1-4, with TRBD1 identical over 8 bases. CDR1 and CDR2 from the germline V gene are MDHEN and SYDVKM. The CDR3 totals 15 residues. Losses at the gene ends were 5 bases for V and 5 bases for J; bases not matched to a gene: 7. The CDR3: CASSTGDRINEKLFF. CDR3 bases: TGTGCCAGCAGTACGGGGGACAGGATAAATGAAAAACTGTTTTTT.

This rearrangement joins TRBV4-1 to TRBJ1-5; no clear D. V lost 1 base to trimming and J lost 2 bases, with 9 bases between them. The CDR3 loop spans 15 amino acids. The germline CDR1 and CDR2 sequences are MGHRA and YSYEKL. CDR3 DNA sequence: TGCGCCAGCAGCCAAGCCCTGTATGGCAATCAGCCCCAGCATTTT. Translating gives CASSQALYGNQPQHF.

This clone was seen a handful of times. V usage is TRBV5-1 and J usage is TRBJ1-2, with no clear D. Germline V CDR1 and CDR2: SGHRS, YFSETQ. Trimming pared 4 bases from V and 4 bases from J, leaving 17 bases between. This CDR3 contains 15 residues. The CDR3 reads CASSLEGSGSYGYTF. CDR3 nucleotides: TGCGCCAGCAGCCTCGAGGGCAGTGGGTCCTATGGCTACACCTTC.

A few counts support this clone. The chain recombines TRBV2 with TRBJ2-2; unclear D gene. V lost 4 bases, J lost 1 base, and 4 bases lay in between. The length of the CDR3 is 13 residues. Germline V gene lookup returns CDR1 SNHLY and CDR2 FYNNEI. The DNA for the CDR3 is TGTGCCAGCAGTGCGGGGAACACCGGGGAGCTGTTTTTT. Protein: CASSAGNTGELFF. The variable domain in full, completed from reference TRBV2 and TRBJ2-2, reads EPEVTQTPSHQVTQMGQEVILRCVPISNHLYFYWYRQILGQKVEFLVSFYNNEISEKSEIFDDQFSVERPDGSNFTLKIRSTKLEDSAMYFCASSAGNTGELFFGEGSRLTVL.

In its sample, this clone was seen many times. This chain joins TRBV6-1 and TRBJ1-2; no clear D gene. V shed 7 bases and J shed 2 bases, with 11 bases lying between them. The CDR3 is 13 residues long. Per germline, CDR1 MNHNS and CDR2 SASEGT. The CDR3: CASNSGENYGYTF. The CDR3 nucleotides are TGTGCCAGCAATAGTGGAGAGAACTATGGCTACACCTTC.

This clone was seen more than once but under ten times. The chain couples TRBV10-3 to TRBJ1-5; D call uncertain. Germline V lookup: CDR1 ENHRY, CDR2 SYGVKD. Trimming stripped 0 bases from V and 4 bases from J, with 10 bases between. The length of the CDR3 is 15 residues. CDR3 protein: CAISESRTENQPQHF. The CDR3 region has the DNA TGTGCCATCAGTGAGTCCAGAACAGAGAATCAGCCCCAGCATTTT.

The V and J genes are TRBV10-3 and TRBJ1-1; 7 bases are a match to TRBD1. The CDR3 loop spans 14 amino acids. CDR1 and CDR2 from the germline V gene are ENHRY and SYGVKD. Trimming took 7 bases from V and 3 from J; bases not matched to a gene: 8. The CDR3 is CAITPTGVDTEAFF. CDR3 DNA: TGTGCCATCACCCCAACAGGGGTGGACACTGAAGCTTTCTTT.

The CDR3 DNA follows: TGTGCCAGTAGTGACGGGGGACAGGGGGGCGAGCAGTACTTC. Residues: CASSDGGQGGEQYF. V is TRBV19 and J is TRBJ2-5; TRBD1 agrees at 11 bases. The J call may be in error: the DNA end matches TRBJ2-7 better. The length of the CDR3 is 14 residues. The germline CDR1 and CDR2 sequences are LNHDA and SQIVND (reference sequence).

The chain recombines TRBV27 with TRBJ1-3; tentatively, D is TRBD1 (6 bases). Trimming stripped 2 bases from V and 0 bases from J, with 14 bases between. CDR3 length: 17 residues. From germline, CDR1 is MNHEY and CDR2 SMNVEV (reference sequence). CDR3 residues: CASSLAQGPSSGNTIYF. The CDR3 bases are TGTGCCAGCAGTTTAGCTCAGGGGCCGAGCTCTGGAAACACCATATATTTT.

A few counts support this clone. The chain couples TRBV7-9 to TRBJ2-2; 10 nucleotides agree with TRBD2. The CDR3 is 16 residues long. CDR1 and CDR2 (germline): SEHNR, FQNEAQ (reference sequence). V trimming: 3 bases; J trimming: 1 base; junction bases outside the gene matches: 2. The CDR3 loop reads CASSFPSGGNTGELFF. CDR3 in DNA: TGTGCCAGCAGCTTTCCTAGCGGGGGGAACACCGGGGAGCTGTTTTTT.

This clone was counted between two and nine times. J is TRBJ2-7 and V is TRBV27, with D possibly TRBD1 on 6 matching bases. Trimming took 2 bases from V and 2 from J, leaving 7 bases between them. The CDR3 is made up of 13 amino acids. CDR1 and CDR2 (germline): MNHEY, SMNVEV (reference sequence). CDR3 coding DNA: TGTGCCAGCAGTTTACAGGGGACCTACGAGCAGTACTTC. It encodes CASSLQGTYEQYF.

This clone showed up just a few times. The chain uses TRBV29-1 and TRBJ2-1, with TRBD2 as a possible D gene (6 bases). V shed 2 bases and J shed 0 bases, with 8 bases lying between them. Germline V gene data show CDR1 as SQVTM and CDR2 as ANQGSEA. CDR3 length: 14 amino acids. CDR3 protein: CSVEIGGSYNEQFF. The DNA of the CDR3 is TGCAGCGTTGAAATCGGGGGCTCCTACAATGAGCAGTTCTTC.

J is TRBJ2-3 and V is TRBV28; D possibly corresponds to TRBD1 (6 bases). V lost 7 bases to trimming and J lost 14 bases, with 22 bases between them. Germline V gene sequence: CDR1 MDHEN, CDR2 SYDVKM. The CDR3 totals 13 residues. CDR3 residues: CASTQTQGLALYF. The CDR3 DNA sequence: TGTGCCAGCACCCAGACCCAGGGGCTCGCTCTGTATTTT.

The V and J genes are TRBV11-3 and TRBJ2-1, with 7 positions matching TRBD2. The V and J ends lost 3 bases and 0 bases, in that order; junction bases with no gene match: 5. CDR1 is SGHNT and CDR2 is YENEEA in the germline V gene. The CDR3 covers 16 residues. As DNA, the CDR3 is TGTGCCAGCAGCTTTCCTAGCGGTAGCTCCTACAATGAGCAGTTCTTC. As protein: CASSFPSGSSYNEQFF.

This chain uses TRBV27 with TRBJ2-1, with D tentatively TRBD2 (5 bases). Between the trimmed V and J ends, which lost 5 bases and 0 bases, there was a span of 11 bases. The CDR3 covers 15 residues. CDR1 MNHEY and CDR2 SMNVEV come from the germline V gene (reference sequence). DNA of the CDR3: TGTGCCAGCAGTCCCTCCGAGGGCTCCTACAATGAGCAGTTCTTC. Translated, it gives CASSPSEGSYNEQFF.

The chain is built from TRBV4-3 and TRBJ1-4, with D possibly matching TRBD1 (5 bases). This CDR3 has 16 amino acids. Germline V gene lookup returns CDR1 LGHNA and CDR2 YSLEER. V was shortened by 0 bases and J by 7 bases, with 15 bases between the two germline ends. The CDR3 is CASSQDLFRQGEKLFF. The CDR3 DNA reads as TGCGCCAGCAGCCAAGATTTATTTCGGCAGGGTGAAAAACTGTTTTTT.

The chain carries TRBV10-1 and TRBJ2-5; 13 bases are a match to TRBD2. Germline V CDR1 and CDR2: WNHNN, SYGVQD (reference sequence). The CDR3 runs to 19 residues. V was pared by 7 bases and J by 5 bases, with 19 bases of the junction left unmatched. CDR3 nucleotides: TGCGCCAGCACTACAAACGGGACTAGCGGGATGGAGTTGTGGGAGACCCAGTACTTC. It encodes CASTTNGTSGMELWETQYF.

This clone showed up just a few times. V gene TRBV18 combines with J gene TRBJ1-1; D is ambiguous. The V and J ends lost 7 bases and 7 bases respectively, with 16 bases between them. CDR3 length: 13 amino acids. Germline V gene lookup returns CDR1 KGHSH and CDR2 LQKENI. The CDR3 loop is CASCCGTPIEAFF. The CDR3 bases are TGTGCCAGCTGTTGCGGCACCCCCATTGAAGCTTTCTTT.

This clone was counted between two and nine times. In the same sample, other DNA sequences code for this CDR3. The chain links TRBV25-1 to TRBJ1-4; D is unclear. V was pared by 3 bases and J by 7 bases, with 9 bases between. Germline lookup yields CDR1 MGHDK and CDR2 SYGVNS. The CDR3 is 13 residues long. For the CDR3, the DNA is TGTGCCAGCAGTGACCCCCAGCGTGAAAAACTGTTTTTT. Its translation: CASSDPQREKLFF.

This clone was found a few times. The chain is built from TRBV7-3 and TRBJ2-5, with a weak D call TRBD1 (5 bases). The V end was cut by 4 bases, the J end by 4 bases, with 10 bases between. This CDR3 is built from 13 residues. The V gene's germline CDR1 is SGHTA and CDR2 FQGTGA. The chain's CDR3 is CASSSRQLETQYF. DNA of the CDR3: TGTGCCAGCAGCTCGAGACAGCTAGAGACCCAGTACTTC.

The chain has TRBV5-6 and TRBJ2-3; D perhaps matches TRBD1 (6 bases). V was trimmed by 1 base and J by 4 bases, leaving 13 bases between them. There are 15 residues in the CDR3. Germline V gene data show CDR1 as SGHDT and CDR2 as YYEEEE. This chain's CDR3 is CASSLRAGESDTQYF. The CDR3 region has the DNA TGTGCCAGCAGCTTGAGGGCAGGGGAGTCAGATACGCAGTATTTT.

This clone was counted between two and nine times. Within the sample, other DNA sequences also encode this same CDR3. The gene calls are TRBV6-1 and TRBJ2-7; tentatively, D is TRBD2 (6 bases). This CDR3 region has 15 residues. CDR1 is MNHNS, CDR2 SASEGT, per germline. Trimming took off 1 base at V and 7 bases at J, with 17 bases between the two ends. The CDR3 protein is CASSEVGLSGGEQYF. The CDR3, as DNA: TGTGCCAGCAGTGAAGTAGGTCTATCAGGAGGGGAGCAGTACTTC.

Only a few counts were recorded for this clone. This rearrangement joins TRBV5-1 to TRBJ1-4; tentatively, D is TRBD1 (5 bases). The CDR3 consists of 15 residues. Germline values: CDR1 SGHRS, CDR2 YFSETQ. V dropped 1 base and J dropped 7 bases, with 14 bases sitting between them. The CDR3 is CASSLLRGVGEKLFF. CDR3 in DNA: TGCGCCAGCAGCTTGTTAAGGGGCGTCGGTGAAAAACTGTTTTTT.